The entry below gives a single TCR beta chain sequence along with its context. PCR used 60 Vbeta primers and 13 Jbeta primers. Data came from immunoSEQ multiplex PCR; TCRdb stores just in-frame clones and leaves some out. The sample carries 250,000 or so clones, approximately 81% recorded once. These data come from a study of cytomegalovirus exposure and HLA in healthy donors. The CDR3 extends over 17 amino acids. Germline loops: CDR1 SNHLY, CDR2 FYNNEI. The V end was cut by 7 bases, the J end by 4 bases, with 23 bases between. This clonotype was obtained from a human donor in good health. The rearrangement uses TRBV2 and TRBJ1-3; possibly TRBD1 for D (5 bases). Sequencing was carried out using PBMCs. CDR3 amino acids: CASKRTQGHIKGNTIYF. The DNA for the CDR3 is TGTGCCAGCAAACGAACGCAAGGACACATAAAAGGAAACACCATATATTTT.